Below, 14 T cell receptor beta chains from the same sample are listed, as sequenced in a study of blood T cells in healthy people across ages. Through a sample-barcoded 5' primer and a J-beta primer mix, a second PCR was run for roughly 6 to 12 cycles. TCRdb reprocessed the 5' RACE reads with MiXCR, giving one entry per CDR3 protein. The profile shows 1.5 million to 2 million distinct CDR3 sequences, about 28% of them singletons. Sequencing was done on a sample of blood. The receptors stem from a woman aged 25 to 39 in good health.

V is TRBV6-1 and J is TRBJ1-5; D is unresolved. The CDR3 totals 15 residues. Trimming left V 7 bases short and J 7 bases short, with 20 bases between. The V gene's germline CDR1 is MNHNS and CDR2 SASEGT. The CDR3 bases are TGTGCCAGCACCTTAAACGAAGGCATAGGACAGCCCCAGCATTTT. This gives the protein CASTLNEGIGQPQHF.

The chain uses TRBV25-1 and TRBJ2-7, with TRBD1 matching 9 bases. The CDR3 is 14 residues long. Unmatched junction bases numbered 7, after V lost 8 bases and J lost 2 bases. The germline CDR1 and CDR2 sequences are MGHDK and SYGVNS. CDR3 residues: CASRDRGSTYEQYF. For the CDR3, the DNA is TGTGCCAGCCGAGACAGGGGGTCGACCTACGAGCAGTACTTC.

This clonotype was observed at least ten times. The chain joins TRBV7-2 to TRBJ1-4; 8 bases are a match to TRBD1. Germline lookup yields CDR1 SGHTA and CDR2 FQGNSA. This CDR3 has 15 amino acids. The V segment lost 1 base and the J segment 5 bases; nucleotides outside the gene matches: 3. The DNA of the CDR3 is TGTGCCAGCAGCTTAGGGGACAGGAGAAATGAAAAACTGTTTTTT. The encoded protein is CASSLGDRRNEKLFF.

The chain couples TRBV7-2 to TRBJ2-2; a possible D gene is TRBD2 (5 bases). The CDR3 is 17 amino acids. Trimming took 1 base from V and 4 from J, leaving 16 bases between them. CDR1 is SGHTA and CDR2 is FQGNSA in the germline V gene. CDR3 sequence (DNA): TGTGCCAGCAGCTTAGGCGGGTCTAGTCTGAGCACCGGGGAGCTGTTTTTT. This translates into CASSLGGSSLSTGELFF.

This clonotype was counted between two and nine times. The gene calls are TRBV12-3 or TRBV12-4 and TRBJ2-3; a weak D match, TRBD2 (5 bases). Trimming cost V 7 bases and J 6 bases, with 17 bases left between them. The CDR3 extends over 14 amino acids. CDR3 nucleotide sequence: TGTGCCAGCATGAACTCCGTAGCGTCGGATACGCAGTATTTT. Translating it yields CASMNSVASDTQYF.

V and J are TRBV4-3 and TRBJ2-5; TRBD1 might be the D (6 bases). Gene TRBJ2-7 matches the end of the DNA better, so the J call may be wrong. Germline CDR1 LGHNA, CDR2 YSLEER. The CDR3 is made up of 16 amino acids. The DNA of the CDR3 is TGCGCCAGCAGCCAAGAGCCCAGGACAGCTGCCTACGAGCAGTACTTC. It yields the protein CASSQEPRTAAYEQYF.

The J gene is TRBJ2-7, the V gene TRBV7-6; D remains ambiguous. Trimming took off 6 bases at V and 2 bases at J, with 23 bases between the two ends. The CDR3 extends over 17 amino acids. Germline V gene lookup returns CDR1 SGHVS and CDR2 FNYEAQ. This CDR3 is CASSLSLVVHGPYEQYF. The CDR3 DNA is TGTGCCAGCAGTCTGAGCTTAGTCGTCCATGGGCCCTACGAGCAGTACTTC.

This clonotype appeared a few times. The chain links TRBV29-1 to TRBJ2-3; D perhaps matches TRBD2 (6 bases). The CDR3 consists of 13 residues. V was shortened by 3 bases and J by 2 bases, with 9 bases between the two germline ends. CDR1 and CDR2 (germline): SQVTM, ANQGSEA. CDR3 residues: CSVDGEATDTQYF. Written as DNA, the CDR3 is TGCAGCGTTGATGGGGAGGCCACAGATACGCAGTATTTT.

This clonotype was counted only a few times. The chain joins TRBV5-1 to TRBJ2-1; 7 bases line up with TRBD1. Trimming took 4 bases from V and 5 from J; bases not matched to a gene: 12. The CDR3 length is 16 residues. Germline-derived CDR1 and CDR2 are SGHRS and YFSETQ. The CDR3 region is CASSNSKGGWDNEQFF. DNA for the CDR3: TGCGCCAGCAGCAATTCAAAAGGGGGCTGGGACAATGAGCAGTTCTTC.

This clonotype was counted at least ten times. This chain links TRBV29-1 with TRBJ2-7; TRBD1 matches 8 bases. Germline trimming cut 7 bases from V and 4 bases from J; bases unmatched to any gene: 15. This CDR3 has 15 residues. Germline CDR1 SQVTM, CDR2 ANQGSEA. The CDR3, as DNA: TGCAGCGCTGCAGGGGGCGTAAACCCTACTTACGAGCAGTACTTC. As protein: CSAAGGVNPTYEQYF.

In its sample, this clonotype was seen once. This may be a read error, as it is one base from a much larger clone. The rearrangement links TRBV7-9 to TRBJ2-7; a possible D gene is TRBD2 (6 bases). CDR1 is SEHNR and CDR2 is FQNEAQ in the germline V gene (reference sequence). This CDR3 is 15 amino acids long. V gave up 1 base and J gave up 7 bases, with 17 bases separating them. CDR3 sequence reads: CASSLEVILGLEQYF. CDR3 sequence (DNA): TGTGCCAGCAGCTTAGAAGTTATCCTGGGACTGGAGCAGTACTTC. Supplemented by reference TRBV7-9 and TRBJ2-7, the full variable domain reads DTGVSQNPRHKITKRGQNVTFRCDPISEHNRLYWYRQTLGQGPEFLTYFQNEAQLEKSRLLSDRFSAERPKGSFSTLEIQRTEQGDSAMYLCASSLEVILGLEQYFGPGTRLTVT.

On this clonotype itself: The junction differs from germline at one of its ends, possibly a read error. For the CDR3, the DNA is TGTGCCTGCAGCCAAGGACTAGCGGGATCCTACGAGCAGGACTTC. Protein: CACSQGLAGSYEQDF. The V and J genes are TRBV14 and TRBJ2-7; 12 nucleotides line up with TRBD2. Looked up from germline, CDR1 is SGHDN and CDR2 is FVKESK. CDR3 length: 15 residues.

The chain joins TRBV6-4 to TRBJ2-2, with 7 bases identical to TRBD2. V trimming: 4 bases; J trimming: 1 base; junction bases outside the gene matches: 6. Germline loops: CDR1 MRHNA, CDR2 SNTAGT. The CDR3 spans 16 residues. This chain's CDR3 is CASSGEGELNTGELFF. CDR3 in DNA: TGTGCCAGCAGTGGGGAGGGAGAACTGAACACCGGGGAGCTGTTTTTT.

This clonotype was seen repeatedly, ten times or more. The chain recombines TRBV6-6 with TRBJ1-2; D remains ambiguous. Trimming took 1 base from V and 9 from J, leaving 12 bases between them. CDR3 length: 13 residues. The germline gives CDR1 MNHNY, CDR2 SVGAGI (reference sequence). CDR3 sequence reads: CASSYLPPYSYTF. As DNA, the CDR3 is TGTGCCAGCAGTTACTTGCCGCCTTATAGCTACACCTTC.